A single sample is the source of the 19 T cell receptor beta chains below, sequenced in a study of control samples from healthy donors and cancer patients. Produced via immunoSEQ multiplex PCR; TCRdb's table is partial and in-frame only. The data hold around 120,000 clones, with about 92% observed a single time. Sequenced input: PBMCs. The source is a man aged 50-59 years with head and neck cancer.

The genes are TRBV7-2 and TRBJ2-7; no reliable D call. V lost 5 bases to trimming and J lost 3 bases, with 11 bases between them. The CDR3 loop spans 13 amino acids. Germline lookup yields CDR1 SGHTA and CDR2 FQGNSA. This chain's CDR3 is CASSVSDGYEQYF. CDR3 nucleotide sequence: TGTGCCAGCAGCGTATCGGACGGCTACGAGCAGTACTTC. Full variable domain (rest looked up from reference TRBV7-2 and TRBJ2-7): GAGVSQSPSNKVTEKGKDVELRCDPISGHTALYWYRQSLGQGLEFLIYFQGNSAPDKSGLPSDRFSAERTGGSVSTLTIQRTQQEDSAVYLCASSVSDGYEQYFGPGTRLTVT.

The J gene is TRBJ1-6, the V gene TRBV5-1, with D possibly being TRBD1 (5 bases). Germline CDR1 SGHRS, CDR2 YFSETQ. Trimming removed 4 bases at V and 5 bases at J, with 13 bases between. CDR3 size: 15 residues. CDR3 DNA: TGCGCCAGCAGCCCAGGGACGGTAAATAATTCACCCCTCCACTTT. Its translation: CASSPGTVNNSPLHF. The whole variable domain, remainder taken from reference TRBV5-1 and TRBJ1-6, is KAGVTQTPRYLIKTRGQQVTLSCSPISGHRSVSWYQQTPGQGLQFLFEYFSETQRNKGNFPGRFSGRQFSNSRSEMNVSTLELGDSALYLCASSPGTVNNSPLHFGNGTRLTVT.

The chain joins TRBV5-6 to TRBJ1-4; no clear D. This CDR3 region has 15 residues. The V gene's germline CDR1 is SGHDT and CDR2 YYEEEE. Between the trimmed V and J ends, which lost 6 bases and 3 bases, there was a span of 15 bases. For the CDR3, the DNA is TGTGCCAGCACGTACGATCCTAGGGCTAATGAAAAACTGTTTTTT. Its protein is CASTYDPRANEKLFF.

The V call is TRBV7-8, the J call TRBJ1-4; a weak D match, TRBD1 (5 bases). Trimming removed 2 bases from V and 6 bases from J, with 16 bases in between. CDR3 length: 16 residues. The germline V gene encodes CDR1 SGHVS and CDR2 FQNEAQ. The CDR3 nucleotides are TGTGCCAGCAGCTTATTTTGGCAGGGACGTGATGAAAAACTGTTTTTT. Its translation: CASSLFWQGRDEKLFF.

The CDR3, as DNA: TGCGCCAGCTCGATCGGGGGTAATCAGCCCCAGCATTTT. This codes for CASSIGGNQPQHF. V gene TRBV4-1 combines with J gene TRBJ1-5; possibly TRBD1 for D (5 bases). V was clipped by 8 bases and J by 4 bases, with 12 bases between them. The CDR3 is 13 residues long. In germline, CDR1 is MGHRA, CDR2 YSYEKL.

This clone has more than one count but fewer than ten. The chain is built from TRBV6-5 and TRBJ2-2, with 11 bases matching TRBD2. The CDR3 covers 15 residues. V trimming: 8 bases; J trimming: 5 bases; junction bases outside the gene matches: 7. The germline V gene encodes CDR1 MNHEY and CDR2 SVGAGI. The CDR3 region has the DNA TGTGCCAGCGTTAGCGGGGGGGCCGCGACCGGGGAGCTGTTTTTT. This encodes CASVSGGAATGELFF.

This chain connects TRBV6-1 to TRBJ2-5; no clear D. V was shortened by 1 base and J by 2 bases, with 8 bases between the two germline ends. The CDR3 sequence is 14 residues long. The germline gives CDR1 MNHNS, CDR2 SASEGT. CDR3 loop: CASSEGNLQETQYF. The CDR3 region has the DNA TGTGCCAGCAGTGAAGGAAACCTGCAAGAGACCCAGTACTTC.

The chain recombines TRBV10-3 with TRBJ2-7; D ambiguous. The V end lost 0 bases, the J end lost 3 bases, and 9 bases lay between the germline ends. Germline V gene lookup returns CDR1 ENHRY and CDR2 SYGVKD. This CDR3 comprises 14 residues. The chain's CDR3 is CAISESGEYYEQYF. The CDR3 DNA reads as TGTGCCATCAGTGAGTCAGGCGAGTACTACGAGCAGTACTTC.

This chain joins TRBV6-6 and TRBJ1-4, with 10 nucleotides matching TRBD1. This CDR3 contains 16 residues. Germline V gene lookup returns CDR1 MNHNY and CDR2 SVGAGI (reference sequence). V dropped 5 bases and J dropped 3; count of bases not matched to a gene: 6. CDR3 coding DNA: TGTGCCAGCAGTCCCGGGACAGGGGCTGCTAATGAAAAACTGTTTTTT. Amino acids: CASSPGTGAANEKLFF.

This chain uses TRBV6-5 with TRBJ1-1; weak D call: TRBD1 (6 bases). Trimming left V 6 bases short and J 0 bases short, with 14 bases between. Germline CDR1 and CDR2: MNHEY and SVGAGI. This CDR3 is 15 amino acids long. CDR3 protein: CASRTAGTLNTEAFF. Written as DNA, the CDR3 is TGTGCCAGCAGGACCGCCGGGACACTGAACACTGAAGCTTTCTTT.

V and J are TRBV7-2 and TRBJ1-2; maybe TRBD1 (5 bases). From germline, CDR1 is SGHTA and CDR2 FQGNSA. CDR3 length equals 14 residues. Trimming took 5 bases from V and 3 from J, leaving 13 bases between them. CDR3: CASSARDGYYGYTF. The CDR3, as DNA: TGTGCCAGCAGCGCAAGGGACGGGTACTATGGCTACACCTTC.

Regarding this clone: Other DNA sequences in the sample encode the same CDR3. This chain connects TRBV12-3 or TRBV12-4 to TRBJ1-1; D unresolved. This CDR3 region has 13 residues. The V end lost 3 bases, the J end lost 1 base, and 6 bases lay between the germline ends. The CDR3 DNA follows: TGTGCCAGCAGTTTTTCAGGGAACACTGAAGCTTTCTTT. Residues: CASSFSGNTEAFF.

V gene TRBV27 combines with J gene TRBJ1-2; TRBD1 might be the D (5 bases). This CDR3 is 14 amino acids long. V lost 3 bases and J 3 bases, leaving 11 bases between the germline ends. The germline V gene has CDR1 MNHEY and CDR2 SMNVEV (reference sequence). This chain's CDR3 is CASSFGGVDYGYTF. CDR3 nucleotide sequence: TGTGCCAGCAGTTTCGGGGGGGTCGACTATGGCTACACCTTC.

The rearrangement joins TRBV2 to TRBJ2-7; D is unclear. The CDR3 is 12 amino acids. CDR1 is SNHLY, CDR2 FYNNEI, per germline. Trimming took off 7 bases at V and 2 bases at J, with 9 bases between the two ends. The CDR3 loop is CASKAFAYEQYF. The CDR3 DNA is TGTGCCAGCAAAGCCTTCGCCTACGAGCAGTACTTC.

The chain carries TRBV9 and TRBJ2-6; D remains ambiguous. Germline V gene lookup returns CDR1 SGDLS and CDR2 YYNGEE. CDR3 length: 12 residues. The germline V and J ends were trimmed by 0 bases and 9 bases, with 4 bases remaining between them. CDR3: CASSVDGNVLTF. The CDR3 DNA follows: TGTGCCAGCAGCGTAGACGGCAACGTCCTGACTTTC.

The chain joins TRBV19 to TRBJ1-5; D call uncertain. V lost 1 base and J 3 bases, leaving 7 bases between the germline ends. Looked up from germline, CDR1 is LNHDA and CDR2 is SQIVND (reference sequence). The CDR3 is 14 amino acids. As DNA, the CDR3 is TGTGCCAGTAGTATAGTCCCCTTCAATCAGCCCCAGCATTTT. It is translated as CASSIVPFNQPQHF.

The V and J genes are TRBV5-4 and TRBJ1-1; D not certain. There are 13 residues in the CDR3. Trimming left V 5 bases short and J 1 base short, with 9 bases between. Germline V CDR1 and CDR2: SGHNT, YYREEE (reference sequence). The CDR3 spells CASRVIGNTEAFF. CDR3 nucleotide sequence: TGTGCCAGCAGGGTAATTGGGAACACTGAAGCTTTCTTT.

The V gene is TRBV9, the J gene TRBJ1-1, with unresolved D. CDR1 is SGDLS, CDR2 YYNGEE, per germline. The CDR3 sequence is 13 residues long. V was trimmed by 7 bases and J by 1 base, leaving 11 bases between them. The CDR3 loop reads CASGLYKNTEAFF. CDR3 nucleotide sequence: TGTGCCAGCGGCCTCTATAAGAACACTGAAGCTTTCTTT.

J is TRBJ1-4 and V is TRBV25-1, with no clear D. The CDR3 totals 11 residues. Trimming left V 0 bases short and J 7 bases short, with 0 bases between. The germline gives CDR1 MGHDK, CDR2 SYGVNS. The chain's CDR3 is CASSEYEKLFF. For the CDR3, the DNA is TGTGCCAGCAGTGAATATGAAAAACTGTTTTTT.